The present T cell receptor (beta chain) was sequenced within a study of T cell repertoires in cytomegalovirus infection. Study-wide background: CMV epitopes that were recently identified and HLA-C-restricted were used alongside well-studied HLA-B-restricted ones. CMV infection and matching HLA type were both indicated by public TCR beta signatures.

Findings and caveats of the study: Cumulative public TCR beta family frequency identified CMV carriers with the relevant HLA. Ex vivo, HLA-C-restricted CMV-specific TCR beta clonotypes prevailed over the rest of the response.

This clonotype has only a few counts. Its antigen is still unknown. Germline-derived CDR1 and CDR2 are LNHNV and YYDKDF (reference sequence). The V gene lost 0 bases and the J gene lost 6 bases, with 13 bases spanning the gap. This CDR3 is 15 amino acids long. Using its own MiXCR run on the reads, TCRdb lists one record per CDR3 protein. Seen here are about 920,000 distinct CDR3 sequences, less than 40% observed once, and the top ten hold more than 12%. The rearrangement uses TRBV15 and TRBJ2-3, with D possibly being TRBD1 (5 bases). The receptor was isolated from a human donor in good health (CMV status not recorded). Some clones in this sample may be carry-over from other donors' samples. Sample: cultured CD8+ T cells from PBMCs, taken from culture after CMV antigen stimulation. As DNA, the CDR3 is TGTGCCACCAGCAGAGAAAGGACAAGTCGGGATACGCAGTATTTT. Encoded protein: CATSRERTSRDTQYF.